This TCR beta chain comes out of a study of T-cell memory formation after mild COVID-19. TCRdb processed the 5' RACE reads anew with MiXCR; each CDR3 protein has one entry. Seen here are 450,000 to 650,000 distinct CDR3 sequences, roughly 21% observed once, and the top ten hold under 15%. CDR3 size: 16 residues. Trimming pared 2 bases from V and 3 bases from J, leaving 11 bases between. The chain joins TRBV23-1 to TRBJ2-6; D remains unclear. Being an ORF, TRBV23-1 has a function that is uncertain. This receptor was identified in an adult woman who had mild COVID-19 (a few samples of this study predate the infection). Cell type and time point are not known. Sequencing input: PBMCs or a T cell subset sorted from them (not recorded which). CDR3 DNA: TGCGCCAGCAGTCAAAGGGTTTCATGTGGGGCCAACGTCCTGACTTTC. It is translated as CASSQRVSCGANVLTF.